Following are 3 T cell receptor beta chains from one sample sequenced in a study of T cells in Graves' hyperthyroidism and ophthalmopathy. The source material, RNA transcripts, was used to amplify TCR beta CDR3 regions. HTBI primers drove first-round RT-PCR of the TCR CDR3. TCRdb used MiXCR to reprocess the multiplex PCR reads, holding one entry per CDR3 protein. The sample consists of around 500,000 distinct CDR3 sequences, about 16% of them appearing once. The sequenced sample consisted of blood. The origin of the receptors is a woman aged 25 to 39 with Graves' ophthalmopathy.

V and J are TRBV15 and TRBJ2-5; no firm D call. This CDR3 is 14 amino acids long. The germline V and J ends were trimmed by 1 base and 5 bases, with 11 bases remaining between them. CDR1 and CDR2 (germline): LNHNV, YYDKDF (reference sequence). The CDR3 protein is CATSRVTPPETQYF. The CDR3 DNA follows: TGTGCCACCAGCAGAGTGACCCCTCCGGAGACCCAGTACTTC.

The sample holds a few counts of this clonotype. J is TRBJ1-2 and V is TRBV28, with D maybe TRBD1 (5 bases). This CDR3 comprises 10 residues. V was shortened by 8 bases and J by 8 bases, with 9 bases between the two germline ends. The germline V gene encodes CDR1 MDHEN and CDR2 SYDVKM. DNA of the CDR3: TGTGCCAGCCGGGGGAACGGCTACACCTTC. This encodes CASRGNGYTF.

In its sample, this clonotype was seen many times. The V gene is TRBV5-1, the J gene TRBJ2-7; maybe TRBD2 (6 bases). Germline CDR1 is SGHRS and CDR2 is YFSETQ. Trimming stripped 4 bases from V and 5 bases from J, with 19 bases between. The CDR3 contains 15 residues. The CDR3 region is CASSIYPGLANEQYF. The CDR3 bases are TGCGCCAGCAGCATCTACCCGGGCCTAGCGAACGAGCAGTACTTC.